This TCR beta chain was recovered during a study of OX40 agonist ivuxolimab in advanced cancers. The CDR3 covers 17 residues. Germline V lookup: CDR1 KGHSY, CDR2 FQNENV. With 0 bases clipped from V and 2 bases from J, the junction kept 5 bases outside the gene matches. Turning to this clone: Its specificity is not known.

TCRdb's copy holds only in-frame clones and misses some; the assay was immunoSEQ multiplex PCR. This table has 25,000 to 40,000 clones, about 93% appearing once. General observations from the study: The study found that CD8+ T cells averaged more expanded clones than CD4+. Near-lowest levels of clonal expansion characterized partial responders at 0.1-3.0 mg/kg.

The sample in question was CD4+ or CD8+ T cells sorted from blood, obtained in a trial of the OX40 agonist ivuxolimab. The receptor's source is an adult with an advanced solid tumor such as melanoma, head and neck, liver or kidney cancer. The rearrangement links TRBV16 to TRBJ1-1; 11 nucleotides agree with TRBD1. The CDR3 region has the DNA TGTGCCAGCAGCCAATCGCGGACAGGGGGCCTCAACACTGAAGCTTTCTTT. Translating gives CASSQSRTGGLNTEAFF.